The 17 T cell receptor beta chains below come from one sample, sequenced in a study of T cell responses to AZD1222 COVID-19 vaccine. Assay: immunoSEQ multiplex PCR; the TCRdb copy retains only in-frame clones and omits some. The sample includes some 99,000 clones, about 90% seen only once; the top ten take around 4.5%. The input for sequencing was peripheral blood, taken 28 days after the second AZD1222 dose. Receptors originate from an adult who received the AZD1222 COVID-19 vaccine.

This chain connects TRBV6-5 to TRBJ1-4, with 9 bases fitting TRBD1. The CDR3 totals 13 residues. V was pared by 8 bases and J by 6 bases, with 4 bases of the junction left unmatched. Germline V CDR1 and CDR2: MNHEY, SVGAGI. CDR3 residues: CASGWTGDEKLFF. The CDR3 DNA sequence: TGTGCCAGCGGCTGGACAGGGGATGAAAAACTGTTTTTT.

The chain couples TRBV6-2 or TRBV6-3 to TRBJ2-1; no reliable D call. Germline CDR1 reads MNHEY; CDR2 reads SVGEGT. This CDR3 comprises 15 residues. The V and J ends lost 2 bases and 5 bases respectively, with 13 bases between them. In DNA form, the CDR3 reads TGTGCCAGCAGTTACGGTCGAGCTATAGACAATGAGCAGTTCTTC. Its protein is CASSYGRAIDNEQFF.

CDR3 DNA sequence: TGTGCCAGCAGCCAAGATCAGGGACAAACCTACAATGAGCAGTTCTTC. Protein product: CASSQDQGQTYNEQFF. V usage is TRBV3-1 (or the pseudogene TRBV3-2) and J usage is TRBJ2-1; tentative D call: TRBD1 (6 bases). Germline lookup yields CDR1 LGHDT and CDR2 YNNKEL (reference sequence). V shed 0 bases and J shed 2 bases, with 11 bases lying between them. The CDR3 has 16 residues.

J is TRBJ2-7 and V is TRBV18; TRBD1 matches at 8 bases. CDR3 size: 16 residues. The germline gives CDR1 KGHSH, CDR2 LQKENI. After removal of 3 bases from V and 4 bases from J, the junction contained 11 bases not matched to a gene. Here the CDR3 reads CASSPQEETGVYEQYF. The CDR3 DNA reads as TGTGCCAGCTCACCTCAAGAGGAGACAGGGGTTTACGAGCAGTACTTC.

Only one count was recorded for this clone. The chain recombines TRBV6-5 with TRBJ1-4; D gene unclear. In germline, CDR1 is MNHEY, CDR2 SVGAGI. The CDR3 loop spans 14 amino acids. Deletions cut 6 bases from V and 8 bases from J, with 16 bases between. CDR3 region: CASRTVGVGEKLFF. The CDR3 region has the DNA TGTGCCAGCAGAACTGTCGGGGTAGGGGAAAAACTGTTTTTT.

The chain links TRBV19 to TRBJ1-5; TRBD1 matches 7 bases. Germline CDR1 and CDR2: LNHDA and SQIVND (reference sequence). This CDR3 region has 15 residues. V lost 3 bases and J lost 6; bases outside the gene matches: 8. CDR3 DNA: TGTGCCAGTAGTATGAACAGGGGAAGTTTTCAGCCCCAGCATTTT. Translation: CASSMNRGSFQPQHF. Variable domain in full (rest from reference TRBV19 and TRBJ1-5): DGGITQSPKYLFRKEGQNVTLSCEQNLNHDAMYWYRQDPGQGLRLIYYSQIVNDFQKGDIAEGYSVSREKKESFPLTVTSAQKNPTAFYLCASSMNRGSFQPQHFGDGTRLSIL.

The chain uses TRBV4-3 and TRBJ2-5; no clear D. This CDR3 is 15 amino acids long. Germline-derived CDR1 and CDR2 are LGHNA and YSLEER. Between the trimmed V and J ends, which lost 0 bases and 2 bases, there was a span of 10 bases. This CDR3 reads CASSQEESLQETQYF. The CDR3 bases are TGCGCCAGCAGCCAAGAAGAATCTCTACAAGAGACCCAGTACTTC.

This clone was seen only once. The chain uses TRBV30 and TRBJ1-4, with D tentatively TRBD1 (5 bases). The CDR3 spans 14 residues. V was clipped by 3 bases and J by 10 bases, with 18 bases between them. Per germline, CDR1 GTSNPN and CDR2 SVGIG (reference sequence). In DNA form, the CDR3 reads TGTGCCTGGAGGGGGGAATGGGTTTCTGGAAAACTGTTTTTT. This encodes CAWRGEWVSGKLFF. Based on the CDR3 plus reference TRBV30 and TRBJ1-4, the full variable domain is SQTIHQWPATLVQPVGSPLSLECTVEGTSNPNLYWYRQAAGRGLQLLFYSVGIGQISSEVPQNLSASRPQDRQFILSSKKLLLSDSGFYLCAWRGEWVSGKLFFGSGTQLSVL.

This chain connects TRBV4-1 to TRBJ1-2; D possibly corresponds to TRBD1 (6 bases). V was pared by 0 bases and J by 8 bases, with 13 bases between. Germline V CDR1 and CDR2: MGHRA, YSYEKL. This CDR3 has 14 amino acids. CDR3 nucleotides: TGCGCCAGCAGCCAAGAGGACGGGGGGCCCGGCTACACCTTC. Its translation is CASSQEDGGPGYTF.

The CDR3, as DNA: TGTGCCAGTAGTACAAATCCAGGGGTGGAGACCCAGTACTTC. This translates into CASSTNPGVETQYF. The V and J genes are TRBV19 and TRBJ2-5; D perhaps matches TRBD1 (6 bases). This CDR3 comprises 14 residues. V lost 4 bases to trimming and J lost 5 bases, with 14 bases between them. The germline CDR1 and CDR2 sequences are LNHDA and SQIVND (reference sequence).

The genes are TRBV6-2 or TRBV6-3 and TRBJ2-5; D may be TRBD2 (6 bases). V shed 3 bases and J shed 1 base, with 12 bases lying between them. The CDR3 consists of 15 residues. Looked up from germline, CDR1 is MNHEY and CDR2 is SVGEGT. CDR3 DNA: TGTGCCAGCAGTTATGCGGGACGGCCCCAAGAGACCCAGTACTTC. This sequence encodes CASSYAGRPQETQYF.

V and J are TRBV27 and TRBJ1-1; D unclear. V lost 4 bases to trimming and J lost 9 bases, with 12 bases between them. The CDR3 totals 12 residues. Germline V lookup: CDR1 MNHEY, CDR2 SMNVEV (reference sequence). The CDR3 sequence is CASSSSTRQAFF. The CDR3 DNA sequence: TGTGCCAGCAGTTCATCGACAAGACAAGCTTTCTTT.

The V gene is TRBV27, the J gene TRBJ2-7; 8 positions agree with TRBD1. Germline values: CDR1 MNHEY, CDR2 SMNVEV (reference sequence). This CDR3 is built from 15 residues. J was trimmed by 5 bases and V by 0 bases; bases with no gene match: 6. CDR3 nucleotide sequence: TGTGCCAGCAGTTTATCGGGGACAGGAGGGGACGAGCAGTACTTC. As protein: CASSLSGTGGDEQYF.

This clone has more than one count but fewer than ten. The DNA of the CDR3 is TGTGCCAGTAGTATATGGGGCCCCTCTCCGTATGGCTACACCTTC. It is translated as CASSIWGPSPYGYTF. The chain couples TRBV19 to TRBJ1-2; D might be TRBD1 (5 bases). The V gene lost 2 bases and the J gene lost 5 bases, with 15 bases spanning the gap. This CDR3 has 15 residues. Germline CDR1 reads LNHDA; CDR2 reads SQIVND (reference sequence).

The chain joins TRBV19 to TRBJ2-1; maybe TRBD1 (6 bases). Deletions cut 2 bases from V and 7 bases from J, with 12 bases between. The CDR3 is made up of 14 amino acids. Germline CDR1 is LNHDA and CDR2 is SQIVND (reference sequence). In DNA, the CDR3 is TGTGCCAGTAGTATACCTCCAGGGGTAAATGAGCAGTTCTTC. Translated: CASSIPPGVNEQFF.

The rearrangement links TRBV4-3 to TRBJ1-4, with unresolved D. The CDR3 spans 15 residues. V was pared by 4 bases and J by 6 bases, with 15 bases between. The germline V gene has CDR1 LGHNA and CDR2 YSLEER. CDR3 amino acids: CASSPGGRRDEKLFF. The DNA for the CDR3 is TGCGCCAGCAGCCCTGGTGGGAGGAGGGATGAAAAACTGTTTTTT.

The chain is built from TRBV6-5 and TRBJ2-7; D may be TRBD1 (6 bases). Germline values: CDR1 MNHEY, CDR2 SVGAGI. The CDR3 loop spans 11 amino acids. With 6 bases removed from V and 3 bases from J, the gap between germline ends came to 6 bases. The CDR3 DNA reads TGTGCCAGCAGGGACAGCTACGAGCAGTACTTC. Amino acids: CASRDSYEQYF.